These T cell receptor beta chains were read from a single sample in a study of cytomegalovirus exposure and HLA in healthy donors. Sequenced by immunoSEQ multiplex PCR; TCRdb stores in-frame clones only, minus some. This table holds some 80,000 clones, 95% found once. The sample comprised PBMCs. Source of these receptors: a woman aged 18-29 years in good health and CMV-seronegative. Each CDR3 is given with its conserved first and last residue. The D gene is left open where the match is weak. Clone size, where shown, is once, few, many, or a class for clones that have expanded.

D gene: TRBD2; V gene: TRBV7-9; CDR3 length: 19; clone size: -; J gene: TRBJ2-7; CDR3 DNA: TGTGCCAGCAGCCCGCCGGGACTAGCGGGATCAAAAGGGATCTACGAGCAGTACTTC; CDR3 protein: CASSPPGLAGSKGIYEQYF
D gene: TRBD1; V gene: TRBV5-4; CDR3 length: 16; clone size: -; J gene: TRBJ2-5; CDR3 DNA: TGTGCCAGCAGCGTTTTCCCGGGACAGGGACAAGAGACCCAGTACTTC; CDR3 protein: CASSVFPGQGQETQYF
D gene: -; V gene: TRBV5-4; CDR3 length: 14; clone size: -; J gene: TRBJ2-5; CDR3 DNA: TGTGCCAGCAGCCGACCCACCCCGGGGGAGACCCAGTACTTC; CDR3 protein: CASSRPTPGETQYF
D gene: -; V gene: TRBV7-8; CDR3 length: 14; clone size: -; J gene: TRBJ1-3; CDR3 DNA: TGTGCCAGCAGCCGACAGAGCTCTGGAAACACCATATATTTT; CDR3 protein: CASSRQSSGNTIYF
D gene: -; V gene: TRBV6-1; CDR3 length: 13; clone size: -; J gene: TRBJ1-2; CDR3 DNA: TGTGCCAGCAGTGCGGACAGTAACTATGGCTACACCTTC; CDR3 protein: CASSADSNYGYTF
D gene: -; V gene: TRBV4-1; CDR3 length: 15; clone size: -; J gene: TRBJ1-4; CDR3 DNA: TGCGCCAGCAGCTTCCAGACAGCAACTAATGAAAAACTGTTTTTT; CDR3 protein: CASSFQTATNEKLFF
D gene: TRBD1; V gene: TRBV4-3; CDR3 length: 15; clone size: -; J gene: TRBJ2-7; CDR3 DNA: TGCGCCAGCAGCCTTACCCGGACAGGGGGCTACGAGCAGTACTTC; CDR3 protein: CASSLTRTGGYEQYF
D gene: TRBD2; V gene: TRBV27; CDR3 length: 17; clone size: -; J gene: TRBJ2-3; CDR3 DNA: TGTGCCAGCAGTCGCAGACTAGCGGGAGGGCGCACAGATACGCAGTATTTT; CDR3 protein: CASSRRLAGGRTDTQYF
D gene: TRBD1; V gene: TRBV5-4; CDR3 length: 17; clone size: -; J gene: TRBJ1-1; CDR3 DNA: TGTGCCAGCAGCCCGGGGACAGGGGCTATTATTAGGACTGAAGCTTTCTTT; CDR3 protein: CASSPGTGAIIRTEAFF
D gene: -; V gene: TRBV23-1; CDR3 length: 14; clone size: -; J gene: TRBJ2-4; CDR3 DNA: TGCGCCAGCAGTCTGGTTCAGGGCGAAAACATTCAGTACTTC; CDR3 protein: CASSLVQGENIQYF
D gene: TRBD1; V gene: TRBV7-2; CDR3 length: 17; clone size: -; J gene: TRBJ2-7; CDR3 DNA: TGTGCCAGCAGCTTAGAGGGACAGGGGGCAAGAAGGTACGAGCAGTACTTC; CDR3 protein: CASSLEGQGARRYEQYF
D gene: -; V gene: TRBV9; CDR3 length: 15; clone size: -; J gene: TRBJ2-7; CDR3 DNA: TGTGCCAGTTCCCCTTATAGCGGACACCACTACGAGCAGTACTTC; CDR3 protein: CASSPYSGHHYEQYF
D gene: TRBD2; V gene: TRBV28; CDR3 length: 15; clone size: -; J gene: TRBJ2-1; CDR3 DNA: TGTGCCAGCAGTCTGAGGGCTAGCGGGAGTGATGAGCAGTTCTTC; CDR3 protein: CASSLRASGSDEQFF
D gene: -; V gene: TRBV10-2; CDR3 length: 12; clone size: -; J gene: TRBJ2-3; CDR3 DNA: TGCGCCAGCAGCCCCCTGTCAGATACGCAGTATTTT; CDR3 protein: CASSPLSDTQYF
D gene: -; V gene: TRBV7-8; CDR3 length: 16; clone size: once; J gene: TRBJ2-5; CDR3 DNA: TGTGCCAGCAGCCTACTGCGGGACAGAGACCAAGAGACCCAGTACTTC; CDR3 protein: CASSLLRDRDQETQYF
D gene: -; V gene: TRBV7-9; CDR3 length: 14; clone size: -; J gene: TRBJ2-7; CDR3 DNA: TGTGCCAGCAGCTTAGACGTCCAGGGGAGAGAGCAGTACTTC; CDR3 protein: CASSLDVQGREQYF
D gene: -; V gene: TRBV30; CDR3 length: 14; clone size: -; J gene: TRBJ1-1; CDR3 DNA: TGTGCCTGGAGTCCCCCCAGGGTGAACACTGAAGCTTTCTTT; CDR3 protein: CAWSPPRVNTEAFF
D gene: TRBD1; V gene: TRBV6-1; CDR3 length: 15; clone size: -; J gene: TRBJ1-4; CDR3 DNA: TGTGCCAGCAGTGCGGGGACAGCCGCAAGTGAAAAACTGTTTTTT; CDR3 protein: CASSAGTAASEKLFF
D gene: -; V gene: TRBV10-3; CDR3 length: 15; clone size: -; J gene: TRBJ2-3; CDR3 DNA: TGTGCCATCAGATCAGCTGTCGGGGGCACAGATACGCAGTATTTT; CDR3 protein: CAIRSAVGGTDTQYF
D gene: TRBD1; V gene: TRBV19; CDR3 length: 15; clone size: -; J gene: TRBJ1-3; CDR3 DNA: TGTGCCAGTAGCCGCAGGGGGTTATCTGGAAACACCATATATTTT; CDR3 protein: CASSRRGLSGNTIYF
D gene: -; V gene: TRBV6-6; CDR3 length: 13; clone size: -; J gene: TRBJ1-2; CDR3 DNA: TGTGCCAGCAGTTACCCCGACAGTTTCGGCTACACCTTC; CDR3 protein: CASSYPDSFGYTF
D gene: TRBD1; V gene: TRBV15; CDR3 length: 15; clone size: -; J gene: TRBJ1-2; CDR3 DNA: TGTGCCACCAGCAAACGGACAGGGGGCGCCTATGGCTACACCTTC; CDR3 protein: CATSKRTGGAYGYTF
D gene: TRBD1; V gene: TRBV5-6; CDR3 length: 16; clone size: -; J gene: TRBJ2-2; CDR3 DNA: TGTGCCAGCAGCGCCGGGACAGGGGATACCATCGGGGAGCTGTTTTTT; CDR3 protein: CASSAGTGDTIGELFF
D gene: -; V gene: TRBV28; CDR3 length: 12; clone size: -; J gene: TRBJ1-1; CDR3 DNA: TGTGCCAGCAGGCGGGCAACCACTGAAGCTTTCTTT; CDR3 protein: CASRRATTEAFF
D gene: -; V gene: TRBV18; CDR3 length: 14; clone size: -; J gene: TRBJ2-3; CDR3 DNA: TGTGCCAGCTCACCTAGCCGCAGCACAGATACGCAGTATTTT; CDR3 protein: CASSPSRSTDTQYF